The rows below give T cell receptor beta chains drawn from one sample of a study of tumor and adjacent non-tumor tissue in lung cancer. Each CDR3 protein is one row after TCRdb ran MiXCR on the multiplex PCR reads. The sample comprises roughly 81,000 distinct CDR3 sequences, around two thirds of which are singletons, and roughly 15% rests with the top ten. The sample taken for sequencing was lung tumor tissue. The receptors were sampled from a man in his sixties or seventies with non-small cell lung cancer. Both conserved end residues are part of each CDR3. The D gene is left open where the match is weak. A row's size may be missing; if present it is once, few, many or a size class.

abundance | d_gene | j_gene | v_gene | CDR3nt | CDR3aa
NA | TRBD2 | TRBJ2-1 | TRBV6-4 | TGTGCCAGCAGACCGACTAGCGGGAGTGGATTTGATACCAATGAGCAGTTCTTC | CASRPTSGSGFDTNEQFF
NA | NA | TRBJ2-7 | TRBV28 | TGTACCAGCAGCCACCCCCGACAGCAGGTCCGCTACGAGCAGTACTTC | CTSSHPRQQVRYEQYF
many | NA | TRBJ2-5 | TRBV20-1 | TGCAGTGCTAGAGAGACGGAACAAGAGACCCAGTACTTC | CSARETEQETQYF
few | NA | TRBJ2-3 | TRBV11-2 | TGCGCCAGCAGCTCCGCGGGGAGGAAGACAGATACGCAGTATTTT | CASSSAGRKTDTQYF
NA | TRBD1 | TRBJ1-2 | TRBV12-3/TRBV12-4 | TGTGCCAGCAGTGCGAGATACAGGGGTACCTATGACTACACCTTC | CASSARYRGTYDYTF
NA | NA | TRBJ2-7 | TRBV5-6 | TGTGCCAGCAGCCGTGCTGCCAGGAGGGGGCAGTACTTC | CASSRAARRGQYF
NA | NA | TRBJ2-6 | TRBV6-1 | TGCGCCAGTAATGCCGAGGACAGCTCTGGGGCCAACGTCCTGACTTTC | CASNAEDSSGANVLTF
NA | NA | TRBJ2-3 | TRBV11-2 | TGTGCCAGCAACCCGCAGGTGGAGTCGGATAGGCAGTATTTT | CASNPQVESDRQYF
NA | NA | TRBJ2-2 | TRBV29-1 | TGCATCGTTGACGGATCGAACACCGGGGAGTTGTTTTTT | CIVDGSNTGELFF
NA | NA | TRBJ2-7 | TRBV20-1 | TGCAGTGCTAGAAAGTTTCCAGCCGCCTACGATCAGTACTTC | CSARKFPAAYDQYF
many | NA | TRBJ2-1 | TRBV5-1 | TGCGCCAGCAAATTGGCAGGCCCTAAGAATGAGCAGTTCTTC | CASKLAGPKNEQFF
many | NA | TRBJ1-1 | TRBV29-1 | TGCAGCGTAGTGGACCCTGGCACTGAAGCTTTCTTT | CSVVDPGTEAFF
NA | NA | TRBJ2-7 | TRBV7-9 | TGTACCAGCAGTTTAGGGTCCCACGAGCAGTACTTC | CTSSLGSHEQYF
NA | NA | TRBJ2-2 | TRBV11-2 | TGTGCCAGCAGCTTAATACAGGGACCGTCTGGGGAGCTGTTTTTT | CASSLIQGPSGELFF
NA | TRBD1 | TRBJ1-1 | TRBV11-1 | TGTGCCAGCAGCTTAACCCGTGACAGGGGGCGACCTTTCTTT | CASSLTRDRGRPFF